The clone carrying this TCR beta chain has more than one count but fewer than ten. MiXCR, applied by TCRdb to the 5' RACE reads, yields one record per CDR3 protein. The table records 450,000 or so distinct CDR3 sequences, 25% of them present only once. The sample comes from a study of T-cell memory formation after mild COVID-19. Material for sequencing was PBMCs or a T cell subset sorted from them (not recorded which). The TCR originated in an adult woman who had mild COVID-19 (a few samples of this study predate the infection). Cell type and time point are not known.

For the CDR3, the DNA is TGTGCCAGCAGCTTAACACTACTGACTAGCGGGGGGAGGGCTGAGCAGTTCTTC. The encoded protein is CASSLTLLTSGGRAEQFF. The rearrangement joins TRBV7-6 to TRBJ2-1; TRBD2 agrees at 13 bases. The length of the CDR3 is 18 residues. Germline CDR1 is SGHVS and CDR2 is FNYEAQ. Trimming took 2 bases from V and 9 from J; bases not matched to a gene: 13.